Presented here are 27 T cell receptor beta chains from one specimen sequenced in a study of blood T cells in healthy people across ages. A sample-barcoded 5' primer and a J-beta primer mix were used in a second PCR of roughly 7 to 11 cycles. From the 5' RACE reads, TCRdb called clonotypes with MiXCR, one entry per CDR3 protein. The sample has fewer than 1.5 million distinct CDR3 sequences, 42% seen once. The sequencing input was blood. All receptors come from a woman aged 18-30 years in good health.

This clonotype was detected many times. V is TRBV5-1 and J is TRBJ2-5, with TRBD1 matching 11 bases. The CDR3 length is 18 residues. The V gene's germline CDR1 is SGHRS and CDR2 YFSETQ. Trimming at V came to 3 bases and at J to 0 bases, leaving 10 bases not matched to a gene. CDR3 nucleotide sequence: TGCGCCAGCAGCTCAGGACAGGGGGCAAATACGTACCAAGAGACCCAGTACTTC. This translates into CASSSGQGANTYQETQYF.

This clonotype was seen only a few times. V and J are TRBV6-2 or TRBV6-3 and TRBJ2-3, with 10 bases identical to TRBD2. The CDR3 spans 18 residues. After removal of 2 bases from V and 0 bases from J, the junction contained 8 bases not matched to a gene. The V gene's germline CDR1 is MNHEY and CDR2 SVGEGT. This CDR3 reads CASSYPTERGGSTDTQYF. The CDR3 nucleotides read TGTGCCAGCAGTTACCCCACTGAGCGGGGGGGCAGCACAGATACGCAGTATTTT.

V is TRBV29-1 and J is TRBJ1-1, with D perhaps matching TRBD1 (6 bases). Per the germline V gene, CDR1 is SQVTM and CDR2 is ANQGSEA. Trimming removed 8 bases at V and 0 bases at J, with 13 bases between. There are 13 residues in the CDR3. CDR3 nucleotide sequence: TGCAGCACAACAGGGCCAATGAACACTGAAGCTTTCTTT. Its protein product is CSTTGPMNTEAFF.

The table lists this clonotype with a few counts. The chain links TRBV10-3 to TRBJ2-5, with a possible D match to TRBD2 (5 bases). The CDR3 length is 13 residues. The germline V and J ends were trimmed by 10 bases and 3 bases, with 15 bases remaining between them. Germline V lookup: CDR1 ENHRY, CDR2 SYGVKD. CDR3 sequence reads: CATRTFEKETQYF. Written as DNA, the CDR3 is TGTGCCACCCGGACTTTCGAAAAAGAGACCCAGTACTTC.

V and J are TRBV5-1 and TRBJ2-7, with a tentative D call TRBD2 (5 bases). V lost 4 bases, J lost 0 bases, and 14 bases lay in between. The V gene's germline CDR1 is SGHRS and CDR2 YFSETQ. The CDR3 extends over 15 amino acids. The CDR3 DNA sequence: TGCGCCAGCAGCATACCCTTGGACTCCTCCTACGAGCAGTACTTC. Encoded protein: CASSIPLDSSYEQYF.

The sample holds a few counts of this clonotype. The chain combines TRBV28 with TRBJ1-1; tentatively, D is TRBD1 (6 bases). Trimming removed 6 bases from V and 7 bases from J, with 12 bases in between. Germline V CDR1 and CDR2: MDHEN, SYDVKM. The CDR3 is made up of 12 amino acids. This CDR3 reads CASRQGGGEAFF. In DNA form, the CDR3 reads TGTGCCAGCAGACAAGGGGGGGGTGAAGCTTTCTTT.

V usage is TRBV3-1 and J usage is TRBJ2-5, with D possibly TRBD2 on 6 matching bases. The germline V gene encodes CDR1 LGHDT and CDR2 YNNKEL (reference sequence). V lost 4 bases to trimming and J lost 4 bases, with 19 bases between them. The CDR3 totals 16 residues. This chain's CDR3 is CASSPLAGSFGETQYF. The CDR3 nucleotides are TGTGCCAGCAGCCCTTTGGCGGGATCGTTTGGAGAGACCCAGTACTTC.

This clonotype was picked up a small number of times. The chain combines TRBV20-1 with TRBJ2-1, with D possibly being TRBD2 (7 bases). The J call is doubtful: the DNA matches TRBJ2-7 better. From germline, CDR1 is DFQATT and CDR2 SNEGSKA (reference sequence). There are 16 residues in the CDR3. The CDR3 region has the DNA TGCAGTGCTACGGAGAGCGGGACAACTACCTACAATGAGCAGTACTTC. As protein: CSATESGTTTYNEQYF.

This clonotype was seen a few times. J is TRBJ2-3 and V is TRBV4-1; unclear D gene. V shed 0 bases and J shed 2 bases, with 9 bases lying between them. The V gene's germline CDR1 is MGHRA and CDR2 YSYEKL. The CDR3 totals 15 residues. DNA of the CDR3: TGCGCCAGCAGCCAAGATCGGGTCTTCACAGATACGCAGTATTTT. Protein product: CASSQDRVFTDTQYF.

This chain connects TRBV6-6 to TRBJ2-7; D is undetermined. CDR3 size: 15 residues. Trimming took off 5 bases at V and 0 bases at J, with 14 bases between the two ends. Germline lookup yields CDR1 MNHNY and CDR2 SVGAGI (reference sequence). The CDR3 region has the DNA TGTGCCAGCAGTCCCCGAGTTATTTACTCCTACGAGCAGTACTTC. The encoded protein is CASSPRVIYSYEQYF.

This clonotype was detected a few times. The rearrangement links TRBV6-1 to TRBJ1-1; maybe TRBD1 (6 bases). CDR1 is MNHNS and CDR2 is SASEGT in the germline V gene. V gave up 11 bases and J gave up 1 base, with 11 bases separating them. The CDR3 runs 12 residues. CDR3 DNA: TGTGCCGCCAAGACAGGGAACACTGAAGCTTTCTTT. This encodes CAAKTGNTEAFF.

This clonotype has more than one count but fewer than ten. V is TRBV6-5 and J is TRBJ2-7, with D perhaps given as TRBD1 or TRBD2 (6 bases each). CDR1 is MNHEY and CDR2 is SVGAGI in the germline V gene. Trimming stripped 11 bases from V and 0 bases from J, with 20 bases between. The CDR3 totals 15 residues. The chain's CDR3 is CAATREGGGSYEQYF. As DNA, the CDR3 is TGTGCCGCCACACGGGAAGGGGGAGGCTCCTACGAGCAGTACTTC.

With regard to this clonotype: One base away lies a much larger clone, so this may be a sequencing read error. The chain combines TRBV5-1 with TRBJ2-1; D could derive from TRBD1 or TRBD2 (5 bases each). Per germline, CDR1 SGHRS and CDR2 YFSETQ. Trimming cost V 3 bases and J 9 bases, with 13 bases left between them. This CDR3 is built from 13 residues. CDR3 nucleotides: TGCGCCAGCAGCTCGGCAGGGAGCCTTGAGCAGTTCTTC. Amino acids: CASSSAGSLEQFF.

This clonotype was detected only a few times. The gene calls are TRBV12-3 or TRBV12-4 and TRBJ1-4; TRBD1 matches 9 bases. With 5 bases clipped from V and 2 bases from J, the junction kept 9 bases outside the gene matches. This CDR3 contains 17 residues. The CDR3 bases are TGTGCCAGCAGTCCGATCGGACAGGGGCGGACTAATGAAAAACTGTTTTTT. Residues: CASSPIGQGRTNEKLFF.

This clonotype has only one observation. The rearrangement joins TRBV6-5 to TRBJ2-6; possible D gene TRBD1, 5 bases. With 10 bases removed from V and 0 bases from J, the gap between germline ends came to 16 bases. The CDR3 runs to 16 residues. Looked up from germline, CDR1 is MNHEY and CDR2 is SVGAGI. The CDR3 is CATLGAGISGANVLTF. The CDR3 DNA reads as TGTGCCACGCTAGGAGCAGGGATCTCTGGGGCCAACGTCCTGACTTTC.

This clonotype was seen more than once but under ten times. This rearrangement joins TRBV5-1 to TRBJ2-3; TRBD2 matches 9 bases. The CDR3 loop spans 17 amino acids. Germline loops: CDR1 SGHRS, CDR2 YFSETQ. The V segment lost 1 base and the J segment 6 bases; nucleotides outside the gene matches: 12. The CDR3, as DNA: TGCGCCAGCAGCTTGTCGCTAGCGGGGATTCCGGGGGATACGCAGTATTTT. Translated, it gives CASSLSLAGIPGDTQYF.

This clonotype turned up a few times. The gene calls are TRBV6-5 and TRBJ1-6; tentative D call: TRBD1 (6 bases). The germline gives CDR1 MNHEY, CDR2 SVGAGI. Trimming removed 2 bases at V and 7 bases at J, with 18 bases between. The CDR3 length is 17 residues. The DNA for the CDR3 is TGTGCCAGCAGTTACCTAAGGGGGTGGAGTAAGAATTCACCCCTCCACTTT. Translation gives CASSYLRGWSKNSPLHF.

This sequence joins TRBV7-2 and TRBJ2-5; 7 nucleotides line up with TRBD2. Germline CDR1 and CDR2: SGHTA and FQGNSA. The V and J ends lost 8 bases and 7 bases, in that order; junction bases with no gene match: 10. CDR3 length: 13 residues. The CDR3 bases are TGTGCCAGCCTGGGCGGGGGTGGTAGGACCCAGTACTTC. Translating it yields CASLGGGGRTQYF.

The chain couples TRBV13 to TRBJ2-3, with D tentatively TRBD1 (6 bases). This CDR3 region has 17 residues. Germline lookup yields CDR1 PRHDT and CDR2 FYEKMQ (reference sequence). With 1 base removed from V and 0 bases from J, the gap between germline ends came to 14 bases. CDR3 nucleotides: TGTGCCAGCAGCTTAGCCCAAACAGGGAGAAGCACAGATACGCAGTATTTT. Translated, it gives CASSLAQTGRSTDTQYF.

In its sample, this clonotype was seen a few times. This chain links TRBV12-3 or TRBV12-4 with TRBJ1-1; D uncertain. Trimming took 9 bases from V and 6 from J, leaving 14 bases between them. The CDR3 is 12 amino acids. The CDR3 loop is CASLGRRPEAFF. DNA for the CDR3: TGTGCCAGTCTTGGGAGGCGGCCTGAAGCTTTCTTT.

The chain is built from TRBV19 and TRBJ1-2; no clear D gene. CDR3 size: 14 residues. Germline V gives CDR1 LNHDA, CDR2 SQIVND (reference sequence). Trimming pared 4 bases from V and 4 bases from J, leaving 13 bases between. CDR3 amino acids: CASSTLQESYGYTF. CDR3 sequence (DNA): TGTGCCAGTAGTACCCTGCAGGAATCCTATGGCTACACCTTC. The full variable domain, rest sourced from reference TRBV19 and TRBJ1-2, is DGGITQSPKYLFRKEGQNVTLSCEQNLNHDAMYWYRQDPGQGLRLIYYSQIVNDFQKGDIAEGYSVSREKKESFPLTVTSAQKNPTAFYLCASSTLQESYGYTFGSGTRLTVV.

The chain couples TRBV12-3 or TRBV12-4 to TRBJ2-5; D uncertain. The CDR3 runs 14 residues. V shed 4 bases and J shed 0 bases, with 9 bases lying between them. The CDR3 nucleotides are TGTGCCAGCAGTTACGAGCTGAACCAAGAGACCCAGTACTTC. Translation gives CASSYELNQETQYF.

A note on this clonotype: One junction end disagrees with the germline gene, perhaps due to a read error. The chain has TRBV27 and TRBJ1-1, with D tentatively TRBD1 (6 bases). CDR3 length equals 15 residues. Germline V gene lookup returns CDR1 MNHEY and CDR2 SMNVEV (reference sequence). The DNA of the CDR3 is TGTGCCAGCAGCTTATCCAGGGGAGGGTGGACTGAAGCTTTCTTT. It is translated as CASSLSRGGWTEAFF.

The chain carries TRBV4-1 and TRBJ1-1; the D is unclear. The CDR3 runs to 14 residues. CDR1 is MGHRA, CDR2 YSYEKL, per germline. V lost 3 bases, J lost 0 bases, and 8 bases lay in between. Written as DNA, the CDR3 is TGCGCCAGCAGCCACAAGTGGCTGAACACTGAAGCTTTCTTT. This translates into CASSHKWLNTEAFF.

The CDR3 DNA is TGTGCCAGCAGCCTAGGACCTAGCACCAACAATGAGCAGTTCTTC. Translation: CASSLGPSTNNEQFF. The chain employs TRBV7-3 and TRBJ2-1; D perhaps matches TRBD2 (5 bases). V was clipped by 5 bases and J by 5 bases, with 16 bases between them. Germline V gives CDR1 SGHTA, CDR2 FQGTGA. This CDR3 region has 15 residues.

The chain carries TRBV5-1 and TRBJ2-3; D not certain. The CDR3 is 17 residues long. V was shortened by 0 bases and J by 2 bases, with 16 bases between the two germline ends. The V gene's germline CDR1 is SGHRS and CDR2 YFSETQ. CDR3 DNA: TGCGCCAGCAGCTTGGTTAGCCACCGACCTACCACAGATACGCAGTATTTT. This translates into CASSLVSHRPTTDTQYF. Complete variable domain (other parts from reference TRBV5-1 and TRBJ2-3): KAGVTQTPRYLIKTRGQQVTLSCSPISGHRSVSWYQQTPGQGLQFLFEYFSETQRNKGNFPGRFSGRQFSNSRSEMNVSTLELGDSALYLCASSLVSHRPTTDTQYFGPGTRLTVL.

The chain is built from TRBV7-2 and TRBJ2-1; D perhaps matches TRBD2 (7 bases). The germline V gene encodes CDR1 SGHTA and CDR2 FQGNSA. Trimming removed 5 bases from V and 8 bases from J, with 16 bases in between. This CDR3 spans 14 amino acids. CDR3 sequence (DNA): TGTGCCAGCAGCAAGGGGGGGCGGGTGTATGAGCAGTTCTTC. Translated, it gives CASSKGGRVYEQFF.